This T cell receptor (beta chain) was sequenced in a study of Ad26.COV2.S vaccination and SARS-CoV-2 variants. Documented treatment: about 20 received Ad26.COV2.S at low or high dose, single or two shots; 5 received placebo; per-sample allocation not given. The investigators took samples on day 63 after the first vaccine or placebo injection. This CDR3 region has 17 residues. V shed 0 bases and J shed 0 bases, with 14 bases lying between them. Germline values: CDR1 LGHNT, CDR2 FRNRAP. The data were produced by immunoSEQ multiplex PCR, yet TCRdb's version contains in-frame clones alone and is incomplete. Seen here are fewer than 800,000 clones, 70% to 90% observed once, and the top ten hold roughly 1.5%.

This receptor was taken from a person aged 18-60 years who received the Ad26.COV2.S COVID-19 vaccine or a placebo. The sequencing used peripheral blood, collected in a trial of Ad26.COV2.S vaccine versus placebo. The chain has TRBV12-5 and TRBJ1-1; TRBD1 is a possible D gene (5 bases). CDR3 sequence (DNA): TGTGCTAGTGGTTTGGTACGAAAAGACAGCCTGAACACTGAAGCTTTCTTT. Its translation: CASGLVRKDSLNTEAFF. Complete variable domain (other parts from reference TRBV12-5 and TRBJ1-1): DARVTQTPRHKVTEMGQEVTMRCQPILGHNTVFWYRQTMMQGLELLAYFRNRAPLDDSGMPKDRFSAEMPDATLATLKIQPSEPRDSAVYFCASGLVRKDSLNTEAFFGQGTRLTVV.